The clone carrying this T cell receptor beta chain appeared once. Its antigen is unidentified. The sample belongs to a study of beta chain features in type 1 diabetes. Study-level background: Summed over all samples, the examined sorted cells came to roughly 110,000,000.

General study findings and limits: TCRB CDR3 length was moderately but significantly reduced in all four CD4+ subsets of Type 1 diabetes patients.

There are 20 residues in the CDR3. V was pared by 4 bases and J by 2 bases, with 15 bases of the junction left unmatched. Germline assignment: CDR1 SGHRS and CDR2 YFSETQ. Sequencing targeted expressed TCRB transcripts, as all isolated RNA had been reverse transcribed. Assay: immunoSEQ multiplex PCR; the TCRdb copy retains only in-frame clones and omits some. The sample records 600,000 to 700,000 clones, roughly an eighth being singletons. One heparinised draw of blood, averaging around 120 mL, came from each donor. This TCR was recovered from a man between 18 and 29 years old with type 1 diabetes. Sequenced input: naive CD4+ T cells from blood. This sequence joins TRBV5-1 and TRBJ2-3, with 14 positions matching TRBD2. CDR3 bases: TGCGCCAGCAGCCGTCTAACCGGGACTAGCGGGGGTGATTCCACAGATACGCAGTATTTT. It codes for CASSRLTGTSGGDSTDTQYF.